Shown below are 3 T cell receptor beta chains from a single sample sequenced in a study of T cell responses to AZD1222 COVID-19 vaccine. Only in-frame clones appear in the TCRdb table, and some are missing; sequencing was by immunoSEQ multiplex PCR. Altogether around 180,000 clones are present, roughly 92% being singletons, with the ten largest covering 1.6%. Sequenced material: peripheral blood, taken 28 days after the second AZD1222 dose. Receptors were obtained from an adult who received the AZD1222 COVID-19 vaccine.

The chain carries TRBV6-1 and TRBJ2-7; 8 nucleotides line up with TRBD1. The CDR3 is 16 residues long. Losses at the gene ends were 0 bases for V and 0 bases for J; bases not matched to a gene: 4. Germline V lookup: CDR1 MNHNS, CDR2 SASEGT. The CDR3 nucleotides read TGTGCCAGCAGTGAAGCGTTTGGGACAGGCTCCTACGAGCAGTACTTC. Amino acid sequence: CASSEAFGTGSYEQYF.

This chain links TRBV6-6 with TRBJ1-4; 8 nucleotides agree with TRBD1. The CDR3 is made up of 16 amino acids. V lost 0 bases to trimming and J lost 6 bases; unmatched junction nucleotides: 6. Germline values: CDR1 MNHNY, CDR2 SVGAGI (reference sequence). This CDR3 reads CASSYSIGTGYEKLFF. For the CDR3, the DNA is TGTGCCAGCAGTTACTCGATTGGGACAGGCTATGAAAAACTGTTTTTT.

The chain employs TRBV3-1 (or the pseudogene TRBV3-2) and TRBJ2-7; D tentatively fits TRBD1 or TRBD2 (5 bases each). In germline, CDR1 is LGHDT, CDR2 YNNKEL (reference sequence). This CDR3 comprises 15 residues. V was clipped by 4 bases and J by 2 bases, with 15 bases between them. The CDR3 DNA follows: TGTGCCAGCAGCCGAGGGACGGACTGGACCTACGAGCAGTACTTC. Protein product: CASSRGTDWTYEQYF.